This record covers a single T cell receptor (beta chain). Original analysis: It was from reference gene primer amplification that nucleated cell counts were estimated. This table comes from immunoSEQ multiplex PCR, and its TCRdb copy is limited to in-frame clones, with some not included. For V, J and clone size, that table is used; D and trimming come from the DNA. In the table there are tens of thousands of clones, 65% to 90% of which are singletons. The data derive from a study of blood T cell repertoires in COVID-19. Study-wide background: T cells, B-cell-depleted T cells, or PBMCs provided the cDNA or gDNA that served as material.

The source material was peripheral blood. This clonotype was obtained from a man at least 80 years old with acute or convalescent COVID-19.

CDR3 DNA: TGTGCCAGCAGCTCCCCCCGAGGAGGGTATACGCAGTATTTT. Protein product: CASSSPRGGYTQYF. The chain links TRBV5-8 to TRBJ2-3; perhaps TRBD2 as D (6 bases). This CDR3 is built from 14 residues. V lost 3 bases and J lost 7, with 15 bases in between. CDR1 SGHTS and CDR2 YDEGEE come from the germline V gene.